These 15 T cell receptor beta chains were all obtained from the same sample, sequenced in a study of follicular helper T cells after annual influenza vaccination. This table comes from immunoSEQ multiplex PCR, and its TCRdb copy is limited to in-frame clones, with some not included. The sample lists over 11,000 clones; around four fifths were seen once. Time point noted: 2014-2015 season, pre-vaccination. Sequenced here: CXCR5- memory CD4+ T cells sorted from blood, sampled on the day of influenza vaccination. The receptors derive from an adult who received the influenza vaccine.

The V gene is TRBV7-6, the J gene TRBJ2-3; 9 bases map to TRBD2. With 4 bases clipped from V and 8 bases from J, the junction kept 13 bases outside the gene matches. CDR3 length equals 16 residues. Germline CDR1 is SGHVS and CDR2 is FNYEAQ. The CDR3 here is CASSSPSGTPRGTQYF. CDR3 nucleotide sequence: TGTGCCAGCAGCTCCCCTAGCGGGACCCCACGGGGTACGCAGTATTTT.

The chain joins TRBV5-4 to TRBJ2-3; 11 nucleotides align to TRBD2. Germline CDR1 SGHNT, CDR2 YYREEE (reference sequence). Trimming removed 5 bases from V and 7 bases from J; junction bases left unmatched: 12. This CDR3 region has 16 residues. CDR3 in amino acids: CASSPAVAGGRNTQYF. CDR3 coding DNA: TGTGCCAGCAGTCCCGCGGTAGCGGGGGGGCGAAATACGCAGTATTTT.

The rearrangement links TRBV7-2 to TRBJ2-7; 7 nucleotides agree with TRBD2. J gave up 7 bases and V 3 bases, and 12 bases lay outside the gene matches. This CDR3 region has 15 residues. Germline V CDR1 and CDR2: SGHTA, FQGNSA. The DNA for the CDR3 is TGTGCCAGCAGCTTTTCGGGGGGAATCAGAGGGGAGCAGTACTTC. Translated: CASSFSGGIRGEQYF.

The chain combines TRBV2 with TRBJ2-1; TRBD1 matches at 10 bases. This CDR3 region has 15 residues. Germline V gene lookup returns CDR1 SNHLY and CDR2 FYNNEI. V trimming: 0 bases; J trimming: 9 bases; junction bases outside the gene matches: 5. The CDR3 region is CASSEAGTGVGEQFF. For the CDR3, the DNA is TGTGCCAGCAGTGAAGCGGGGACAGGGGTCGGTGAGCAGTTCTTC.

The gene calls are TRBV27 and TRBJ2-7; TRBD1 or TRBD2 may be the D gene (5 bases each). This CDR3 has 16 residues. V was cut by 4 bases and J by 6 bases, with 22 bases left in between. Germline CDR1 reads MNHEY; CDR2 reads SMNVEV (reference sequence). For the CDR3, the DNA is TGTGCCAGCAGTTCGCCCATTCGGGACCCCGTAGGCGAGCAGTACTTC. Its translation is CASSSPIRDPVGEQYF.

The CDR3 here is CASITPGFDTEAFF. The DNA for the CDR3 is TGTGCCAGTATTACACCAGGCTTCGACACTGAAGCTTTCTTT. This chain links TRBV19 with TRBJ1-1; D gene unclear. CDR3 length: 14 residues. The germline V gene has CDR1 LNHDA and CDR2 SQIVND (reference sequence). V was pared by 7 bases and J by 3 bases, with 15 bases between.

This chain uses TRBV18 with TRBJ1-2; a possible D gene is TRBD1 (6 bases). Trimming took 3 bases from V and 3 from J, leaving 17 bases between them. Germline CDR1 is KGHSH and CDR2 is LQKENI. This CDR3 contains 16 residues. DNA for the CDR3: TGTGCCAGCTCACCCCCCCCGCAGGGGAGTGACTATGGCTACACCTTC. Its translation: CASSPPPQGSDYGYTF.

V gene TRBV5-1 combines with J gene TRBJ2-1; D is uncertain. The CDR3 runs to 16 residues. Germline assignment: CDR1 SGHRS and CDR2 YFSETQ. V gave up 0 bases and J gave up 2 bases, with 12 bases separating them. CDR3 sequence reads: CASSLALVATYNEQFF. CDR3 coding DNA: TGCGCCAGCAGCTTGGCCCTAGTGGCGACCTACAATGAGCAGTTCTTC.

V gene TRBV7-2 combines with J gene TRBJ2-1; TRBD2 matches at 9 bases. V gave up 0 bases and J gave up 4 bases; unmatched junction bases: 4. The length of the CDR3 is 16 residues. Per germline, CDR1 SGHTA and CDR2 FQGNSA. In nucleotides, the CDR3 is TGTGCCAGCAGCTTAGCGGCGGGGGGGCTTTACAATGAGCAGTTCTTC. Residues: CASSLAAGGLYNEQFF.

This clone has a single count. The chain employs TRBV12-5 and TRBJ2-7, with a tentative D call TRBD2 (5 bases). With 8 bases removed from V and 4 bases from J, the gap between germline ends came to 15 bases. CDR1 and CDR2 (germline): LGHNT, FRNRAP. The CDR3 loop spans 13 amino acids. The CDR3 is CASSSGNGYEQYF. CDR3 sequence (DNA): TGTGCTAGTTCCTCGGGGAATGGGTACGAGCAGTACTTC.

In DNA, the CDR3 is TGCGCCAGCAGCGCGGGACAGGGAGGAGATACGCAGTATTTT. Protein product: CASSAGQGGDTQYF. The V gene is TRBV5-1, the J gene TRBJ2-3; 9 bases are a match to TRBD1. J gave up 5 bases and V 4 bases, and 5 bases lay outside the gene matches. The CDR3 consists of 14 residues. Per germline, CDR1 SGHRS and CDR2 YFSETQ.

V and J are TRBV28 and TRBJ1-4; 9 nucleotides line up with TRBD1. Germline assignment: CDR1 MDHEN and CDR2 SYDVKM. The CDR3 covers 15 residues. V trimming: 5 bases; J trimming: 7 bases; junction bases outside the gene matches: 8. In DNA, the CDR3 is TGTGCCAGCAGTACGACGGACAGGGGAGTTGAAAAACTGTTTTTT. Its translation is CASSTTDRGVEKLFF.

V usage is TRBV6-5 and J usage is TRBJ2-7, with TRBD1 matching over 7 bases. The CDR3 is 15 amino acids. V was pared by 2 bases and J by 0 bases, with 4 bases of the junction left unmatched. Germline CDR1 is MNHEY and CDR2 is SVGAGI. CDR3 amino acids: CASSYKGATSYEQYF. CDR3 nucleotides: TGTGCCAGCAGTTACAAGGGGGCGACCTCCTACGAGCAGTACTTC.

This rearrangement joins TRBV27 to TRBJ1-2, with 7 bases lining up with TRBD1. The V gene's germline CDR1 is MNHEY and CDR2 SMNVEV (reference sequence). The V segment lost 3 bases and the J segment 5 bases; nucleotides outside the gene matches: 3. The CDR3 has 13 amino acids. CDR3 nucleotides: TGTGCCAGCAGTTTCGGGACAGATTATGGCTACACCTTC. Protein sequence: CASSFGTDYGYTF.

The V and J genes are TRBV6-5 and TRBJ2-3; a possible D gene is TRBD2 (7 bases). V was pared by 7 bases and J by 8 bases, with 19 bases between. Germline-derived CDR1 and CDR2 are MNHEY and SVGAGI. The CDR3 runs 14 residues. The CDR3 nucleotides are TGTGCCAGCAATAACGGGGGGCCCGCAGGTACGCAGTATTTT. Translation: CASNNGGPAGTQYF.